This T cell receptor beta chain was captured by sequencing in a study of blood T cell repertoires in COVID-19. Study as a whole: T cells, B-cell-depleted T cells, or PBMCs supplied cDNA or gDNA.

In its sample, this clone was seen many times. Clinical history reported by participants formed the basis on which cohorts were assigned. In the authors' workflow: Estimates of nucleated cell counts were drawn from the amplification of reference gene primers. Some clones are missing from TCRdb's copy, which holds only in-frame ones; the method was immunoSEQ multiplex PCR. The DNA gave D and trimming, while V, J and clone size come from that table. The sample contains under 250,000 clones, 75% to 90% of which appear only once. The sequence was collected from a woman aged 18 to 35 in a cohort exposed to, infected with or recovered from COVID-19 (not recorded which). The material sequenced was PBMCs or T cells enriched from blood (not recorded which).

CDR3 in amino acids: CASSDSPPGRADTQYF. The CDR3 DNA follows: TGTGCCAGCAGTGACTCCCCGCCGGGGAGGGCAGATACGCAGTATTTT. The J gene is TRBJ2-3, the V gene TRBV6-4; TRBD2 matches at 7 bases. The ends lost 0 bases at V and 4 bases at J; junction bases unmatched: 7. The CDR3 extends over 16 amino acids. CDR1 is MRHNA, CDR2 SNTAGT, per germline.